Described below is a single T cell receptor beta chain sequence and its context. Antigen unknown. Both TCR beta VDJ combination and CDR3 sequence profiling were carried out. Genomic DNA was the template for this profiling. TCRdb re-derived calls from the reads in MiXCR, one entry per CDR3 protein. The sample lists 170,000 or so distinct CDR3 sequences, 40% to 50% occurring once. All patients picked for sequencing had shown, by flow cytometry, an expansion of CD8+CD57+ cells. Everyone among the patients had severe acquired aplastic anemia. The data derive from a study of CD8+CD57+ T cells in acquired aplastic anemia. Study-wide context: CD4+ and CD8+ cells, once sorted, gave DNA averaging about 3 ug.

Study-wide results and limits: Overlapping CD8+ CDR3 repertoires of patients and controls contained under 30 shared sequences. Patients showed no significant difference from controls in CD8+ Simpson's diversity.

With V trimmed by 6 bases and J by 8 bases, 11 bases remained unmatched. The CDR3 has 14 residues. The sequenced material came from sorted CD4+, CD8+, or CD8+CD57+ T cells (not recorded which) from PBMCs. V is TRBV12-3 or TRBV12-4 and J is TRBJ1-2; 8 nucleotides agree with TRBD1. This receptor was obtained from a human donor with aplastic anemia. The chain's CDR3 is CASSPGQVGLGYTF. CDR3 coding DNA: TGTGCCAGCAGCCCGGGACAGGTTGGCTTGGGCTACACCTTC.